This T cell receptor beta chain was recorded in a study of T-cell memory formation after mild COVID-19. Regarding the study as a whole: CD4+ contracting clones were found mainly in CM and EM, and CD8+ ones in EMRA. Pre-infection memory already had some responding clones, implying cross-reactive memory joined. Proof of SARS-CoV-2 specificity was absent for the second-wave clones that crested on day 37.

Constant-segment primers served in 5'RACE that generated TCR alpha and TCR beta cDNA libraries bearing sample barcodes and UMIs. TCRdb re-analysed the 5' RACE reads in MiXCR, keeping a single row per CDR3 protein. The sample has about 600,000 distinct CDR3 sequences; about 20% are singletons. On this clonotype: The antigen is not known.

The receptor's source is an adult woman who had mild COVID-19 (a few samples of this study predate the infection). Cell type and time point are not known. Input material: PBMCs or a T cell subset sorted from them (not recorded which).

CDR3 nucleotide sequence: TGCGCCAGCAGAAGGACCGACGCCGACGATGAGCAGTTCTTC. Translation: CASRRTDADDEQFF. This sequence joins TRBV4-1 and TRBJ2-1, with D unclear. The germline V gene encodes CDR1 MGHRA and CDR2 YSYEKL. The V end lost 6 bases, the J end lost 8 bases, and 17 bases lay between the germline ends. The CDR3 has 14 residues.